These T cell receptor beta chains were read from a single sample in a study of blood T cell repertoires in COVID-19. This table comes from immunoSEQ multiplex PCR, and its TCRdb copy is limited to in-frame clones, with some not included. The table has about 200,000 clones, around 82% seen once. Sequencing used peripheral blood. These receptors all stem from a woman between 70 and 85 years old with acute or convalescent COVID-19. Both conserved end residues are part of each CDR3. The D gene is left open where the match is weak. The listing skips clone size in some rows; elsewhere it reads once, few, many or a size class.

V: TRBV7-6
D: .
J: TRBJ2-2
size: once
DNA: TGTGCCAGCAGCTTAGCGCCTGGGGCCGATACCGGGGAGCTGTTTTTT
CDR3: CASSLAPGADTGELFF

V: TRBV6-5
D: TRBD2
J: TRBJ2-7
size: .
DNA: TGTGCCAGCAGTCTGGCTAGCGGGACCTACGAGCAGTACTTC
CDR3: CASSLASGTYEQYF

V: TRBV7-8
D: TRBD2
J: TRBJ2-1
size: few
DNA: TGTGCCAGCAGCTCGCTAGCGGGAGGGGCTACATATGAGCAGTTCTTC
CDR3: CASSSLAGGATYEQFF

V: TRBV9
D: .
J: TRBJ1-4
size: .
DNA: TGTGCCAGCAGCGTAGGGAGGGGATCTAATGAAAAACTGTTTTTT
CDR3: CASSVGRGSNEKLFF

V: TRBV10-3
D: .
J: TRBJ2-3
size: .
DNA: TGTGCCATCTACCCAGGGACAAGCACAGATACGCAGTATTTT
CDR3: CAIYPGTSTDTQYF

V: TRBV7-3
D: .
J: TRBJ1-1
size: few
DNA: TGTGCCAGCAGCTTAAGCGTCGGCACTGAAGCTTTCTTT
CDR3: CASSLSVGTEAFF

V: TRBV5-1
D: .
J: TRBJ1-1
size: .
DNA: TGCGCCAGCAGCTCCTATTCAGGGTTCACTGAAGCTTTCTTT
CDR3: CASSSYSGFTEAFF

V: TRBV3-1/TRBV3-2
D: TRBD1
J: TRBJ2-4
size: once
DNA: TGTGCCAGCAGCCCTAGGGACAGGGGCAAAAACATTCAGTACTTC
CDR3: CASSPRDRGKNIQYF

V: TRBV15
D: TRBD1
J: TRBJ1-4
size: .
DNA: TGTGCCACCAGCAGTCGAGGCGGGACAGGGCAGGAAAAACTGTTTTTT
CDR3: CATSSRGGTGQEKLFF

V: TRBV10-3
D: TRBD2
J: TRBJ2-5
size: .
DNA: TGTGCCATCGGGGCTAGCGGCCAACAAGAGACCCAGTACTTC
CDR3: CAIGASGQQETQYF

V: TRBV28
D: TRBD1
J: TRBJ1-5
size: .
DNA: TGTGCCAGCAGAGCCCGGGACAGGGGCAACCAGCCCCAGCATTTT
CDR3: CASRARDRGNQPQHF

V: TRBV28
D: .
J: TRBJ1-4
size: .
DNA: TGTGCCAGCAGTTTAAGGAGGGAAAAACTGTTTTTT
CDR3: CASSLRREKLFF

V: TRBV5-1
D: .
J: TRBJ2-3
size: .
DNA: TGCGCCAGCAGCTTGGGCCCCGAAGGGGCCACAGATACGCAGTATTTT
CDR3: CASSLGPEGATDTQYF

V: TRBV18
D: .
J: TRBJ2-1
size: .
DNA: TGTGCCAGCTCACCAGGGGGCGGAGTACGGGGTGAGCAGTTCTTC
CDR3: CASSPGGGVRGEQFF

V: TRBV28
D: TRBD1
J: TRBJ2-1
size: .
DNA: TGTGCCAGCAGTTTATGGGGGGACAGGGCTACCTACAATGAGCAGTTCTTC
CDR3: CASSLWGDRATYNEQFF

V: TRBV5-4
D: TRBD1
J: TRBJ1-1
size: .
DNA: TGTGCCAGCAGCTCGCGGACAGGGGAGAACACTGAAGCTTTCTTT
CDR3: CASSSRTGENTEAFF

V: TRBV7-8
D: TRBD2
J: TRBJ2-7
size: .
DNA: TGTGCCAGCAGCGTACCGGGACTAGCGGGCCAGAGAAACTCCTACGAGCAGTACTTC
CDR3: CASSVPGLAGQRNSYEQYF

V: TRBV6-1
D: TRBD2
J: TRBJ2-1
size: .
DNA: TGTGCCAGCAGTGACGCCGGGACTAGCGGGAGACATGAGCAGTTCTTC
CDR3: CASSDAGTSGRHEQFF

V: TRBV7-9
D: TRBD1
J: TRBJ2-1
size: .
DNA: TGTGCCAGCAGCCCGAGTCTACAGGGGTGGGATGAGCAGTTCTTC
CDR3: CASSPSLQGWDEQFF

V: TRBV6-4
D: TRBD2
J: TRBJ2-3
size: .
DNA: TGTGCCAGCAGTGACCAGACTAGCGGGAGGCCAGATACGCAGTATTTT
CDR3: CASSDQTSGRPDTQYF

V: TRBV28
D: TRBD2
J: TRBJ2-7
size: .
DNA: TGTGCCAGCACCTCTGCCCGACTAGCGGGAGTCCTCTACGAGCAGTACTTC
CDR3: CASTSARLAGVLYEQYF

V: TRBV28
D: .
J: TRBJ1-5
size: .
DNA: TGTGCCAGCAGTTTACGCCAGGGGTATGGTAGCAATCAGCCCCAGCATTTT
CDR3: CASSLRQGYGSNQPQHF

V: TRBV30
D: .
J: TRBJ1-1
size: .
DNA: TGTGCCTGGAGGGGGGGGCTGGGCACTGAAGCTTTCTTT
CDR3: CAWRGGLGTEAFF

V: TRBV6-5
D: TRBD1
J: TRBJ2-6
size: .
DNA: TGTGCCAGCAGATCGCAGGGGGCTGGGGCCAACGTCCTGACTTTC
CDR3: CASRSQGAGANVLTF

V: TRBV6-6
D: TRBD1
J: TRBJ2-7
size: .
DNA: TGTGCCAGCAGTTTAGACAGGGAACTTTTCTACGAGCAGTACTTC
CDR3: CASSLDRELFYEQYF